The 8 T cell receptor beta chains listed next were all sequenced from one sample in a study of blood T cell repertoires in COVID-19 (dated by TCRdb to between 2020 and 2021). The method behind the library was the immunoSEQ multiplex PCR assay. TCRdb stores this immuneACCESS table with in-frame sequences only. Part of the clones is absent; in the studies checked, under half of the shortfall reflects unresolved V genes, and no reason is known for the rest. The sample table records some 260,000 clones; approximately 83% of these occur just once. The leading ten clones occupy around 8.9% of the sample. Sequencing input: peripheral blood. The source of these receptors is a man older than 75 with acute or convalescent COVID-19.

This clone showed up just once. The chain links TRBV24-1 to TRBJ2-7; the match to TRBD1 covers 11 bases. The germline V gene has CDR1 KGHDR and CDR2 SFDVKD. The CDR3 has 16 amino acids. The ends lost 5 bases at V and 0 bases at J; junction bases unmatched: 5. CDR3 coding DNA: TGTGCCACCAGTGTAGGGGACAGGGGGAGCTCCTACGAGCAGTACTTC. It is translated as CATSVGDRGSSYEQYF.

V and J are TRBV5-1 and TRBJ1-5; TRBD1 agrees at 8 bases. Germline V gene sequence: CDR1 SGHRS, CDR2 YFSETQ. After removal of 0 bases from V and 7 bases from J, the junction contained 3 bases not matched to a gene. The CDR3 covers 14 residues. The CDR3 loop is CASSLGGQEQPQHF. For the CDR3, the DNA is TGCGCCAGCAGCTTGGGGGGACAGGAGCAGCCCCAGCATTTT.

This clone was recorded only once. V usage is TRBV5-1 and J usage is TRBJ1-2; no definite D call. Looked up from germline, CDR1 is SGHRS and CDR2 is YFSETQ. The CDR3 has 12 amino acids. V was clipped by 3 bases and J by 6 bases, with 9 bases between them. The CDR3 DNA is TGCGCCAGCAGCTCCGGGATTCATGGCTACACCTTC. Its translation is CASSSGIHGYTF.

The CDR3 loop is CASSPPYNREPYGYTF. The CDR3 DNA sequence: TGTGCCAGCTCACCACCTTACAACAGGGAGCCCTATGGCTACACCTTC. The chain has TRBV18 and TRBJ1-2, with D tentatively TRBD1 (6 bases). This CDR3 is built from 16 residues. In germline, CDR1 is KGHSH, CDR2 LQKENI. Trimming removed 0 bases at V and 4 bases at J, with 15 bases between.

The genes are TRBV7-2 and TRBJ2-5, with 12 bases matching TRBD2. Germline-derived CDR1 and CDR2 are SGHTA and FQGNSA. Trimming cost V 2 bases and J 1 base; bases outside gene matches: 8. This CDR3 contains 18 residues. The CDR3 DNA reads TGTGCCAGCAGCTTACAGGCTAGCGGGGGGGAAAGCCAAGAGACCCAGTACTTC. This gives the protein CASSLQASGGESQETQYF.

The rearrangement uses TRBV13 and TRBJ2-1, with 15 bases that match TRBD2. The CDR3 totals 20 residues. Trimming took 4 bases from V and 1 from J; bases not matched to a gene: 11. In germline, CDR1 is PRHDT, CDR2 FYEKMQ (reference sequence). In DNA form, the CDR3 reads TGTGCCAGCAGCTCCGGAGGACTAGCGGGAGGGCCGGGTTCCTACAATGAGCAGTTCTTC. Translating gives CASSSGGLAGGPGSYNEQFF.

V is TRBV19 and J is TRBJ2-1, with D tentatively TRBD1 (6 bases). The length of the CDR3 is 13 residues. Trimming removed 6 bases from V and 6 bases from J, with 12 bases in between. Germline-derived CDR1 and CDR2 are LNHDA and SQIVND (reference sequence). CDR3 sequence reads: CASRATGTNEQFF. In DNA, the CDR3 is TGTGCCAGTAGAGCGACAGGAACCAATGAGCAGTTCTTC.

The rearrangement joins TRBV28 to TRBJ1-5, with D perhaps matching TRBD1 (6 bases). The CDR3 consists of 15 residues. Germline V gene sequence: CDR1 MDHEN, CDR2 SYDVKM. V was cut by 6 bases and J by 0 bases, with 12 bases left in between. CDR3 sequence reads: CASSQPGASNQPQHF. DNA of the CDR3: TGTGCCAGCAGCCAGCCAGGGGCTAGCAATCAGCCCCAGCATTTT.